This entry features one T cell receptor beta chain sequence. Its antigen target is currently unknown. Nothing much larger sits one base from this clone, and base qualities are not available. At diagnosis, tumor, uninvolved tumor-adjacent lung and peripheral blood were collected and then preserved as a mix of FFPE and fresh-frozen material. For TCR repertoire profiling, the blood samples were analyzed as peripheral blood mononuclear cells. TCR beta CDR3 regions were sequenced from DNA using the immunoSEQ Assay. Under the source paper's analysis protocol: T cell density was computed as TCR beta template counts normalized to usable DNA estimated by amplifying housekeeping genes. Richness was estimated with the preseqR package, extrapolating to 400,000 templates for PBMC samples and 120,000 templates for tissue samples. Clonality was taken to be one minus Pielou's evenness. Tissue-enriched TCRs were identified by differential abundance testing using productive amino-acid clonotypes, minimum total count 5 and alpha 0.1. The Jaccard Index and the Morisita Overlap Index were used to measure repertoire overlap between compartments. TCR beta CDR3s were clustered by GLIPH together with public tetramer-defined viral CDR3s, and at least three viral sequences plus V-gene enrichment were required for viral motifs. As stored in TCRdb, this immuneACCESS dataset retains in-frame rearrangements with V and J assigned. A fraction of the clones does not appear; measured against another copy, unresolved V genes explain less than half of the discrepancy, and the remainder lacks a known reason. The V and J calls and clone size were taken over from that table, and D and trimming were inferred from the DNA. This sample has about 40,000 clones in its table, and roughly 79% of those were observed once. In total, the top ten clones hold around 6.6% of the sample.

The data stem from a study of T cells in localized non-small cell lung cancer (dated by TCRdb to 2018 to 2020). Describing the broader study: The study analyzed T cell repertoires of roughly 220 early-stage NSCLC patients, comparing tumors and uninvolved tumor-adjacent lungs. The cohort comprised roughly 240 treatment-naïve NSCLC patients with resected, localized lung tumors. NSCLC patients had a mean age of approximately 70 years, and approximately 140 were male and nearly 110 female.

Spanning cysteine to phenylalanine, the CDR3 consists of 17 amino acids. Just CDR3 DNA is preserved here, 51 bases in frame from base 1. The CDR1 and CDR2 encoded by the germline V gene (reference sequence) are LNHDA and SQIVND. V loses 4 bases, J loses 0 bases, and the germline ends lie 16 bases apart. General findings and caveats noted by the study authors: Uninvolved tumor-adjacent lung showed the highest T cell clonality, higher than tumor, which suggests more focused antigenic responses in the adjacent lung. Longer overall survival was associated with higher T cell density in blood, whereas shorter survival was associated with higher clonality in adjacent lung. Because the study design was exploratory, TCR variables were selected using unadjusted p-values without false-discovery rate correction. Of the top 100 tumor clones, a median of roughly 56 were detected in paired uninvolved adjacent lung; around 27 were also among that lung's top 100. Multi-region tumor sequencing was not performed, so intratumor heterogeneity could not be excluded.

This receptor was obtained from a male donor aged 60 or over with stage II lung adenocarcinoma. Recombination connected TRBV19 to TRBJ1-3, with TRBD1 perhaps the D gene, on 5 matching bases. The source was peripheral blood mononuclear cells, collected before any cancer treatment. The CDR3 protein sequence reads: CASSRRFDSNSGNTIYF. The sequenced DNA is TGTGCCAGTAGTAGAAGATTCGACAGCAACTCTGGAAACACCATATATTTT.